The 9 T cell receptor beta chains reported below all come from one sample, sequenced in a study of cytomegalovirus exposure and HLA in healthy donors. The primer mix had 60 Vbeta and 13 Jbeta primers. Sequenced by immunoSEQ multiplex PCR; TCRdb stores in-frame clones only, minus some. Reported are about 65,000 clones; the ten largest clones contain approximately 15%. Sequenced input: PBMCs. Receptors were obtained from a boy aged 5-17 years in good health and CMV-seronegative.

The J gene is TRBJ2-7, the V gene TRBV7-2; 12 bases align to TRBD2. Germline V lookup: CDR1 SGHTA, CDR2 FQGNSA. There are 16 residues in the CDR3. V lost 5 bases to trimming and J lost 5 bases; unmatched junction nucleotides: 10. The CDR3 is CASSPQPSGRGNEQYF. The DNA for the CDR3 is TGTGCCAGCAGCCCTCAGCCTAGCGGGAGGGGGAACGAGCAGTACTTC.

V usage is TRBV18 and J usage is TRBJ2-1; TRBD1 might be the D (6 bases). Germline V gene lookup returns CDR1 KGHSH and CDR2 LQKENI. The CDR3 loop spans 12 amino acids. Between the trimmed V and J ends, which lost 3 bases and 6 bases, there was a span of 6 bases. This chain's CDR3 is CASSPDSNEQFF. Written as DNA, the CDR3 is TGTGCCAGCTCACCGGACAGCAATGAGCAGTTCTTC.

CDR3 loop: CASSPVGVTDTQYF. DNA for the CDR3: TGTGCCAGCAGCCCCGTCGGAGTGACAGATACGCAGTATTTT. The rearrangement uses TRBV7-7 and TRBJ2-3; D call uncertain. Trimming stripped 5 bases from V and 3 bases from J, with 12 bases between. Germline assignment: CDR1 SSHAT and CDR2 FNYEAQ (reference sequence). The CDR3 has 14 amino acids.

The V gene is TRBV7-6, the J gene TRBJ2-7; 12 bases fit TRBD1. From germline, CDR1 is SGHVS and CDR2 FNYEAQ. Trimming took 5 bases from V and 3 from J; bases not matched to a gene: 5. The CDR3 loop spans 15 amino acids. In DNA form, the CDR3 reads TGTGCCAGCAGCACGGGACAGGGGGCGAGCTACGAGCAGTACTTC. Translation: CASSTGQGASYEQYF.

This chain links TRBV5-1 with TRBJ2-3, with TRBD1 matching 10 bases. Germline CDR1 is SGHRS and CDR2 is YFSETQ. The CDR3 runs 19 residues. Trimming at V came to 1 base and at J to 2 bases, leaving 13 bases not matched to a gene. Here the CDR3 DNA reads TGCGCCAGCAGCTTGAGGCCAATTAGACAGGGGGCGATCACAGATACGCAGTATTTT. It translates to CASSLRPIRQGAITDTQYF.

The chain is built from TRBV27 and TRBJ2-2; perhaps TRBD2 as D (6 bases). This CDR3 has 15 amino acids. Germline V gives CDR1 MNHEY, CDR2 SMNVEV (reference sequence). Trimming stripped 6 bases from V and 4 bases from J, with 15 bases between. CDR3 bases: TGTGCCAGCAGCCCAAGTTTCGGGGGCACCGGGGAGCTGTTTTTT. Its protein is CASSPSFGGTGELFF.

V and J are TRBV9 and TRBJ1-2, with 11 bases aligning to TRBD1. The length of the CDR3 is 15 residues. Looked up from germline, CDR1 is SGDLS and CDR2 is YYNGEE. V dropped 2 bases and J dropped 5; count of bases not matched to a gene: 5. Here the CDR3 DNA reads TGTGCCAGCAGCGTTTGGGACAGGGGGTCATATGGCTACACCTTC. Its protein is CASSVWDRGSYGYTF.

The genes are TRBV7-6 and TRBJ2-1, with 7 bases aligning to TRBD2. With 1 base clipped from V and 5 bases from J, the junction kept 8 bases outside the gene matches. Germline CDR1 SGHVS, CDR2 FNYEAQ. CDR3 length equals 16 residues. The CDR3 DNA follows: TGTGCCAGCAGCTTAGGAACAGCAGGGAGGGACAATGAGCAGTTCTTC. This sequence encodes CASSLGTAGRDNEQFF.

This sequence joins TRBV27 and TRBJ2-1; unclear D gene. V shed 2 bases and J shed 2 bases, with 7 bases lying between them. The CDR3 totals 14 residues. In germline, CDR1 is MNHEY, CDR2 SMNVEV (reference sequence). The CDR3 DNA reads TGTGCCAGCAGTTTAGCGGTTACCTACAATGAGCAGTTCTTC. It codes for CASSLAVTYNEQFF.